Described below is a single T cell receptor (beta chain) sequence and its context. Its specificity is not known. This specimen comes from a study of T cell responses to AZD1222 COVID-19 vaccine. Study results and limitations: In all cases, repertoires were sampled only after the peak T cell response. Donors, mostly white British, included more females; clonal diversity was possibly underestimated. CD4 TCRs associated with vaccination spanned spike, dominating at 160-218 and 743-854. Two doses of AZD1222 preceded a rise in Spike-specific TCR breadth and depth.

Sequenced by immunoSEQ multiplex PCR; TCRdb stores in-frame clones only, minus some. The sample records under 150,000 clones, around nine tenths being singletons. Germline CDR1 is MNHEY and CDR2 is SVGAGI. V was pared by 2 bases and J by 6 bases, with 8 bases between. CDR3 size: 12 residues. The rearrangement uses TRBV6-5 and TRBJ2-7; D is undetermined. Here the sequenced sample was peripheral blood, taken on day 0 of AZD1222 vaccination. The sequence was obtained from an adult in good health. The CDR3 nucleotides read TGTGCCAGCAGTTACCCGGTCTCCGAGCAGTACTTC. It yields the protein CASSYPVSEQYF.